This T cell receptor (beta chain) was obtained from a study of CD8 T cells in ankylosing spondylitis. Regarding the study as a whole: It appeared that ankylosing spondylitis blood was characterized by a TCR beta motif of several highly homologous variants.

From the 5' RACE reads, TCRdb called clonotypes with MiXCR, one entry per CDR3 protein. The data show fewer than 450,000 distinct CDR3 sequences, about 15% seen once. Between the trimmed V and J ends, which lost 10 bases and 4 bases, there was a span of 17 bases. Germline-derived CDR1 and CDR2 are SNHLY and FYNNEI. The CDR3 is 14 residues long. At least ten counts were recorded for this clonotype. Its antigen is undetermined. The chain joins TRBV2 to TRBJ2-1; D call uncertain. The receptor's source is a male donor with ankylosing spondylitis. The sequenced material came from blood, either unsorted or a sorted T cell fraction (not recorded which). CDR3 sequence reads: CATRLRAGYNEQFF. CDR3 sequence (DNA): TGTGCCACCCGCCTTAGGGCAGGATACAATGAGCAGTTCTTC.